The text below deals with one T cell receptor (beta chain). This sample is part of a study of blood T cell repertoires in COVID-19. Overall study context: Whether acute or convalescent, the COVID-19 samples came from the United States, Italy and Spain. In each case, the material was cDNA or gDNA derived from T cells, B-cell-depleted T cells, or PBMCs.

Original analysis: Reference gene primer amplification in the assay estimated nucleated cell counts. The assay was immunoSEQ multiplex PCR, and TCRdb's table has in-frame clones only and misses some. D and trimming come from the DNA, and the V and J calls and clone size come from that table. The data hold about 120,000 clones, with about four fifths observed a single time. The CDR3 contains 15 residues. J lost 1 base, V lost 6 bases, and 5 bases had no gene match. Germline V gives CDR1 SNHLY, CDR2 FYNNEI. This chain joins TRBV2 and TRBJ2-3; 9 nucleotides match TRBD2. Sequenced material: peripheral blood. The sequence was collected from a man in his sixties with active or convalescent COVID-19. The CDR3 sequence: CASRPKREGTDTQYF. CDR3 DNA sequence: TGTGCCAGCAGGCCCAAGCGGGAGGGCACAGATACGCAGTATTTT.